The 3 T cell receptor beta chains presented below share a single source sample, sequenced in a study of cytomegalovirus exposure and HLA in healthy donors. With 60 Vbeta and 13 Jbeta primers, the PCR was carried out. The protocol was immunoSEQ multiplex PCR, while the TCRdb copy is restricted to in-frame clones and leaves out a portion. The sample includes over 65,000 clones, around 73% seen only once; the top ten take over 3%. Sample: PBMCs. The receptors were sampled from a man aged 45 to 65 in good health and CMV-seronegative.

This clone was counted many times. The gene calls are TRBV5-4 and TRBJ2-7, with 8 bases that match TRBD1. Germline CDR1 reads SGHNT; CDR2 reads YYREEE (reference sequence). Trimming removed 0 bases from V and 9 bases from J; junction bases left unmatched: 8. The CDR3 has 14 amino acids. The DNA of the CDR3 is TGTGCCAGCAGCTTGGGACAGGGGAACCCCGGGCAGTACTTC. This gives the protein CASSLGQGNPGQYF.

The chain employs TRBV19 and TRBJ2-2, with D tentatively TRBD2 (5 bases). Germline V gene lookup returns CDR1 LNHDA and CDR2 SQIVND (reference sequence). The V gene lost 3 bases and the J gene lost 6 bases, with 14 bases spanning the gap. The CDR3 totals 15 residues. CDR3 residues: CASSIRGPPAGELFF. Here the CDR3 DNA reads TGTGCCAGTAGTATCCGAGGGCCGCCGGCCGGGGAGCTGTTTTTT. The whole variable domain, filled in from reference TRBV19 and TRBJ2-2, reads DGGITQSPKYLFRKEGQNVTLSCEQNLNHDAMYWYRQDPGQGLRLIYYSQIVNDFQKGDIAEGYSVSREKKESFPLTVTSAQKNPTAFYLCASSIRGPPAGELFFGEGSRLTVL.

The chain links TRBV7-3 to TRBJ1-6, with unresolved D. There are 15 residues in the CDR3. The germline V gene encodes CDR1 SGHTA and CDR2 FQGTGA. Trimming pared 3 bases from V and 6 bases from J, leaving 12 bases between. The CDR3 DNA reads TGTGCCAGCAGCTTGGGTGCGGCCCTTAATTCACCCCTCCACTTT. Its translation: CASSLGAALNSPLHF.